This entry features one T cell receptor (beta chain) sequence. Original methodology: Nucleated cell number was recorded as an estimate derived from reference gene primer amplification. TCRdb's copy holds only in-frame clones and misses some; the assay was immunoSEQ multiplex PCR. V, J and clone size reflect that table, while D and trimming were determined from the DNA. The data hold approximately 210,000 clones, with about 86% observed a single time. The data originate from a study of blood T cell repertoires in COVID-19. Across the study: Researchers got acute and convalescent COVID-19 samples from the United States, Italy and Spain. PBMCs, B-cell-depleted T cells, or T cells were the source of the cDNA or gDNA that made up the material.

Sequencing was done on a sample of peripheral blood. The source is a man aged 18-30 years with active or convalescent COVID-19.

CDR3: CASSPSGQMWTQYF. CDR3 DNA: TGTGCCAGCTCACCCTCGGGACAGATGTGGACCCAGTACTTC. The chain is built from TRBV18 and TRBJ2-5, with 7 bases that match TRBD1. This CDR3 region has 14 residues. CDR1 is KGHSH and CDR2 is LQKENI in the germline V gene. J was trimmed by 7 bases and V by 3 bases; bases with no gene match: 8.